Listed below are T cell receptor beta chains from one sample, sequenced in a study of T cell responses to AZD1222 COVID-19 vaccine. Profiling relied on immunoSEQ multiplex PCR, and the TCRdb table lists in-frame clones only, not all of them. The sample has about 150,000 clones; about nine tenths are singletons. The source material was peripheral blood, sampled on day 0 of MenACWY control vaccination. These receptors were taken from an adult in good health. The CDR3 runs from the conserved cysteine through the conserved F or W. A D gene is named only where the DNA matches it firmly. Clone size is stated in some rows and not others, as once, few, many or a class when expanded.

>14|TRBD1|-|TRBJ1-2|TRBV28
TGTGCCAGTTCTCTTCAGGGGGCTGACTATGGCTACACCTTC
CASSLQGADYGYTF
>14|TRBD1|once|TRBJ1-2|TRBV6-2/TRBV6-3
TGTGCCAGCAGCTTCCGTGGACAGGGCTATGGCTACACCTTC
CASSFRGQGYGYTF
>13|-|-|TRBJ1-2|TRBV12-3/TRBV12-4
TGTGCCAGCAGCCCCCGGGACAACTATGGCTACACCTTC
CASSPRDNYGYTF
>8|-|-|TRBJ1-1|TRBV20-1
TGCAGTGTGTGGGCGGCTTTCTTT
CSVWAAFF
>13|-|few|TRBJ1-2|TRBV10-3
TGTGCCATCAGTGAGTCTCCGGAGGTAGGCTACACCTTC
CAISESPEVGYTF
>12|-|-|TRBJ1-6|TRBV5-1
TGCGCCAGCAGCTCCAAGAATTCACCCCTCCACTTT
CASSSKNSPLHF
>13|-|few|TRBJ2-2|TRBV27
TGTGCCAGCAGTTATAAGCGAACCGGGGAGCTGTTTTTT
CASSYKRTGELFF
>14|TRBD2|few|TRBJ2-1|TRBV4-1
TGCGCCAGCAGCCAAGCCGGCGGGGGGAGAAGGCAGTTCTTC
CASSQAGGGRRQFF
>17|TRBD1|-|TRBJ1-3|TRBV5-6
TGTGCCAGCAGCTTGGGGGACAGCCCAGGATCTGGAAACACCATATATTTT
CASSLGDSPGSGNTIYF
>15|-|-|TRBJ2-1|TRBV7-9
TGTGCCAGCAGCCCGCCTCTAGGACAGATGGATGAGCAGTTCTTC
CASSPPLGQMDEQFF
>13|TRBD1|-|TRBJ1-3|TRBV29-1
TGCAGCGTGGGACAGGGGAATGGAAACACCATATATTTT
CSVGQGNGNTIYF
>13|-|-|TRBJ1-6|TRBV7-9
TGTGCCAGCAGCGCTTCGTCGGACTCACCCCTCCACTTT
CASSASSDSPLHF
>14|TRBD1|-|TRBJ2-5|TRBV11-2
TGTGCCAGCAGCCAGACAGGGGGTCAGGAGACCCAGTACTTC
CASSQTGGQETQYF
>15|-|-|TRBJ2-7|TRBV30
TGTGCCTGGAGTCGCAAGGGCGGGCGACCCTACGAGCAGTACTTC
CAWSRKGGRPYEQYF
>13|-|once|TRBJ1-6|TRBV7-7
TGTGCTAGCAGCTTGAACCCCAGTTCACCCCTCCACTTT
CASSLNPSSPLHF
>11|-|-|TRBJ1-1|TRBV12-3/TRBV12-4
TGTGCAATTGTGGCTGAATCTGAAGCTTTCTTT
CAIVAESEAFF
>13|-|-|TRBJ2-7|TRBV27
TGTGCCAGCAGTAGTGGACCGAAGTACCAGCAGTACTTC
CASSSGPKYQQYF
>15|-|once|TRBJ2-6|TRBV19
TGTGCCAGTAGCGCAGACAGCTCTGGGGCCAACGTCCTGACTTTC
CASSADSSGANVLTF
>15|TRBD1|-|TRBJ2-4|TRBV5-1
TGCGCCAGCAGCCCGGACAGGGTCGACAAAAACATTCAGTACTTC
CASSPDRVDKNIQYF
>15|-|-|TRBJ1-1|TRBV5-6
TGTGCCAGCAGCTTGGACCCCCCCGGGCGCACTGAAGCTTTCTTT
CASSLDPPGRTEAFF
>16|-|-|TRBJ2-2|TRBV28
TGTGCCAGCAGTTCGATAGGGACACTCAAGACCGGGGAGCTGTTTTTT
CASSSIGTLKTGELFF
>15|-|-|TRBJ1-3|TRBV5-1
TGCGCCAGCAGTCCTGACTCTTCCTCTGGAAACACCATATATTTT
CASSPDSSSGNTIYF
>16|-|-|TRBJ1-1|TRBV4-2
TGTGCCAGCAGCCAAATGGACAGACTATTGAACACTGAAGCTTTCTTT
CASSQMDRLLNTEAFF
>14|-|-|TRBJ1-1|TRBV5-1
TGCGCCAGCAGCCCCCAGACAGGGAACACTGAAGCTTTCTTT
CASSPQTGNTEAFF